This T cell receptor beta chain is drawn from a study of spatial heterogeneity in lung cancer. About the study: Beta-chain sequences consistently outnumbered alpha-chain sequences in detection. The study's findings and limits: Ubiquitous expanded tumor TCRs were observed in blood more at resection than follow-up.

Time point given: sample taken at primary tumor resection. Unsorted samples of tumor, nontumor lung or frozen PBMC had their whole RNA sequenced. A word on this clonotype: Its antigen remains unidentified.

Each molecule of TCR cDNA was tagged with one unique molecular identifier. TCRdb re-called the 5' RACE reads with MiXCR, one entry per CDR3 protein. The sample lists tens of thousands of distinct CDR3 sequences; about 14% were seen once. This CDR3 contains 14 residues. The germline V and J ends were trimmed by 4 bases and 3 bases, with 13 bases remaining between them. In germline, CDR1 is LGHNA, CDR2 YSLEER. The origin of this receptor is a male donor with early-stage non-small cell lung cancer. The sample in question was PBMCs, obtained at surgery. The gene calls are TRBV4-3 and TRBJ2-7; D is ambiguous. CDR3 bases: TGCGCCAGCAGCCCCACCGGCAGCTACTACGAGCAGTACTTC. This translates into CASSPTGSYYEQYF.